This TCR beta chain was sequenced in a study of CD8 T cells in Susac syndrome. Findings and limits, study-wide: The relatively small number of individuals in the TCR sequencing and HLA analysis was acknowledged by the study.

This clonotype came up once. Its target is unknown. Random hexamers were used to reverse transcribe roughly 0.45 to 1 ug of RNA. A multiplex approach, immunoSEQ multiplex PCR, amplified TCR beta CDR3 across 54 Vbeta and 13 Jbeta. TCRdb redid the calling of the immunoSEQ multiplex PCR reads with MiXCR, one entry per CDR3 protein. The repertoire holds roughly 110,000 distinct CDR3 sequences, with around 94% as singletons. The V and J ends lost 3 bases and 7 bases, in that order; junction bases with no gene match: 8. CDR1 SQVTM and CDR2 ANQGSEA come from the germline V gene. This CDR3 contains 13 residues. Sequencing of TCR beta drew on CD8+ and CD4+ T cells from blood. FACS enriched CD8+ TEMRA cells, while bulk CD8+ and CD4+ were negatively isolated.

Sample: CD8+ T cells from PBMCs. The chain links TRBV29-1 to TRBJ2-7; 8 positions agree with TRBD1. The receptor was derived from a human donor with Susac syndrome. The CDR3 loop reads CSVEFARGQEQYF. The CDR3 coding sequence is TGCAGCGTTGAGTTCGCCAGGGGGCAGGAGCAGTACTTC.